These T cell receptor beta chains were read from a single sample in a study of pediatric ulcerative colitis. Sequencing was performed with immunoSEQ multiplex PCR; in TCRdb, only in-frame clones are kept and a portion is missing. The sample consists of around 18,000 clones, roughly 74% of them appearing once. The sequencing sample was made of gut tissue. These receptors all stem from a boy younger than 18 with moderate ulcerative colitis. CDR3s include the opening cysteine and the closing phenylalanine or tryptophan. A D gene is named only where the DNA matches it firmly. Clone size is stated in some rows and not others, as once, few, many or a class when expanded.

clone size | D gene | J gene | V gene | CDR3 protein | CDR3 DNA
. | TRBD1 | TRBJ1-6 | TRBV12-5 | CASGLGTGFSSPLHF | TGTGCTAGTGGTTTGGGGACAGGGTTTAGTTCACCCCTCCACTTT
. | . | TRBJ1-5 | TRBV2 | CASRRDSNQPQHF | TGTGCCAGCAGACGGGATAGCAATCAGCCCCAGCATTTT
. | TRBD1 | TRBJ1-4 | TRBV18 | CASSPTRGPGNEKLFF | TGTGCCAGCTCACCCACCAGGGGGCCTGGTAATGAAAAACTGTTTTTT
. | . | TRBJ2-7 | TRBV21-1 | CASTRERESNEQYF | TGTGCCAGCACCCGTGAGCGGGAGAGTAACGAGCAGTACTTC
. | . | TRBJ2-5 | TRBV19 | CASSRQDQETQYF | TGTGCCAGTAGCCGACAGGACCAAGAGACCCAGTACTTC
medium-sized | . | TRBJ1-5 | TRBV5-1 | CASSLDMDQPQHF | TGCGCCAGCAGCTTGGACATGGATCAGCCCCAGCATTTT
. | TRBD1 | TRBJ2-7 | TRBV19 | CASSIFHRGSNEQYF | TGTGCCAGTAGTATATTTCACAGGGGATCGAATGAGCAGTACTTC
. | . | TRBJ1-2 | TRBV10-1 | CASSEIPGWGYTF | TGCGCCAGCAGTGAGATTCCAGGGTGGGGCTACACCTTC
few | . | TRBJ2-3 | TRBV7-9 | CASSFLVPGWPDTQYF | TGTGCCAGCAGCTTTTTGGTGCCAGGGTGGCCAGATACGCAGTATTTT
. | . | TRBJ2-7 | TRBV28 | CASSRTRVLYEQYF | TGTGCCAGCAGTCGGACTCGGGTTCTCTACGAGCAGTACTTC
. | . | TRBJ1-5 | TRBV19 | CASSILGRSREPQHF | TGTGCCAGTAGTATACTCGGCCGGTCCCGGGAGCCCCAGCATTTT
. | . | TRBJ2-7 | TRBV28 | CASSTTTARLLFYEQYF | TGTGCCAGCAGTACCACGACGGCGCGTCTCCTGTTCTACGAGCAGTACTTC
. | . | TRBJ2-7 | TRBV5-8 | CASSRGLGPTYEQYF | TGTGCCAGCAGCCGGGGGCTGGGACCCACCTACGAGCAGTACTTC
. | . | TRBJ1-2 | TRBV5-6 | CASSRTSLWGYTF | TGTGCCAGCAGCCGGACGAGTCTGTGGGGCTACACCTTC
. | TRBD1 | TRBJ1-5 | TRBV7-8 | CASSLQGAGQPQHF | TGTGCCAGCAGCCTACAGGGGGCGGGTCAGCCCCAGCATTTT
once | . | TRBJ2-3 | TRBV4-2 | CASSPTRNTDTQYF | TGTGCCAGCAGCCCCACCCGGAACACAGATACGCAGTATTTT
. | TRBD1 | TRBJ1-1 | TRBV5-4 | CASSLGSGGGFTEAFF | TGTGCCAGCAGCTTGGGGTCAGGGGGCGGATTCACTGAAGCTTTCTTT
. | . | TRBJ2-1 | TRBV7-6 | CASSLEVGRNEQFF | TGTGCCAGCAGCTTAGAAGTCGGCCGAAATGAGCAGTTCTTC
. | . | TRBJ1-1 | TRBV9 | CASSVGRKNTEAFF | TGTGCCAGCAGCGTAGGCAGAAAGAACACTGAAGCTTTCTTT
. | . | TRBJ2-7 | TRBV10-3 | CAISARGGYEQYF | TGTGCCATCAGTGCGCGAGGGGGCTACGAGCAGTACTTC
. | . | TRBJ1-2 | TRBV9 | CASSVGADFGNYGYTF | TGTGCCAGCAGCGTAGGAGCAGATTTCGGGAACTATGGCTACACCTTC
. | . | TRBJ2-7 | TRBV29-1 | CSVDRGRDEQYF | TGCAGCGTTGACAGGGGAAGGGACGAGCAGTACTTC
. | . | TRBJ1-4 | TRBV6-5 | CASSYSGNPNEKLFF | TGTGCCAGCAGTTACTCTGGGAACCCAAATGAAAAACTGTTTTTT
. | . | TRBJ1-1 | TRBV2 | CARLKTGFSNTEAFF | TGTGCCAGGCTTAAAACAGGGTTCTCGAACACTGAAGCTTTCTTT
. | TRBD1 | TRBJ1-1 | TRBV4-2 | CASSPQGPGPLLNTEAFF | TGTGCCAGCAGCCCACAGGGGCCCGGTCCCCTATTGAACACTGAAGCTTTCTTT
medium-sized | . | TRBJ1-3 | TRBV2 | CASSDGSGNTIYF | TGTGCCAGCAGTGATGGGTCCGGAAACACCATATATTTT
. | TRBD2 | TRBJ2-5 | TRBV25-1 | CASSYGGGQETQYF | TGTGCCAGCAGTTATGGGGGGGGCCAAGAGACCCAGTACTTC
. | TRBD1 | TRBJ2-2 | TRBV7-9 | CASSTRDRGGTGELFF | TGTGCCAGCAGCACCCGGGACAGGGGGGGCACCGGGGAGCTGTTTTTT
. | TRBD1 | TRBJ2-7 | TRBV5-6 | CASSKRLRDSTYEQYF | TGTGCCAGCAGCAAACGCCTCCGGGACAGCACCTACGAGCAGTACTTC
. | . | TRBJ2-7 | TRBV27 | CASSFTPQGRYEQYF | TGTGCCAGCAGTTTTACCCCGCAGGGGCGGTACGAGCAGTACTTC
. | . | TRBJ1-4 | TRBV5-1 | CASSLMDPNEKLFF | TGCGCCAGCAGTCTCATGGACCCAAATGAAAAACTGTTTTTT
. | . | TRBJ2-5 | TRBV14 | CASSLVTSLSFQETQYF | TGTGCCAGCAGCCTAGTTACTAGTCTATCCTTCCAAGAGACCCAGTACTTC